A selection of T cell receptor beta chains follows, all from one sample in a study of glioma-infiltrating T cells. One entry per CDR3 protein results from TCRdb running MiXCR on the multiplex PCR reads. This sample has approximately 140,000 distinct CDR3 sequences, with under 25% found just once. Sequencing was done on a sample of glioma tissue, nonneoplastic brain tissue, or PBMCs (not recorded which). The source is a human donor with low-grade glioma or glioblastoma, undergoing nonglioma brain surgery, or in good health (not recorded which). Each CDR3 is given with its conserved first and last residue. A D gene is named only where the DNA matches it firmly. Some rows mark clone size as missing; the rest say once, few, many or name a class of expanded clone.

v_gene	d_gene	abundance	j_gene	CDR3nt	CDR3aa
TRBV7-6	-	-	TRBJ2-5	TGTGCCAGCAGCTTAATGGGGCAAGAGACCCAGTACTTC	CASSLMGQETQYF
TRBV4-1	-	-	TRBJ1-2	TGCGCCAGCAGCCAAGAGGGGAACAGAAAGGGGTCCGGCTACACCTTC	CASSQEGNRKGSGYTF
TRBV7-2	-	-	TRBJ2-3	TGTGCCAGCAGCTCTCGGTTCAAAACAGATACGCAGTATTTT	CASSSRFKTDTQYF
TRBV20-1	-	few	TRBJ2-6	TGCAGTGCTTATTCCACAGGTTTTGGGGCCAACGTCCTGACTTTC	CSAYSTGFGANVLTF
TRBV2	-	few	TRBJ2-5	TGTGCCAGCGAAGCCGACGACAAGGTGGCCCAGTACTTC	CASEADDKVAQYF
TRBV7-9	TRBD1	few	TRBJ1-5	TGTGCCAGCAGCTTCCAGGGGGCGATGGGCAATCAGCCCCAGCATTTT	CASSFQGAMGNQPQHF
TRBV5-1	-	few	TRBJ1-6	TGCGCCAGCAGCTTCATCCAGGGTCAGCCACCCCTCCACTTT	CASSFIQGQPPLHF
TRBV7-6	-	-	TRBJ1-5	TGTGCCAGCAGCTTATATGGGGGAAGTCAGAGCAATCAGCCCCAGCATTTT	CASSLYGGSQSNQPQHF
TRBV7-2	TRBD2	few	TRBJ2-3	TGTGCCAGCAGCTGGGACTACACAGATACGCAGTATTTT	CASSWDYTDTQYF
TRBV11-2	-	few	TRBJ2-2	TGTGCCAGCAGCCCTACTAGGGACACCGGGGAGCTGTTTTTT	CASSPTRDTGELFF
TRBV18	-	few	TRBJ1-3	TGTGCCAGCTCACCAAGATTGGGTAGCTCTGGAAACACCATATATTTT	CASSPRLGSSGNTIYF
TRBV6-5	-	-	TRBJ2-5	TGTGCCATCAGTGAGGGGGATCCATACCAAGAGACCCAGTACTTC	CAISEGDPYQETQYF
TRBV29-1	-	few	TRBJ2-5	TGCAGCGTTGAAGATTGGCTACGAGGCCGGGAGACCCAGTACTTC	CSVEDWLRGRETQYF
TRBV24-1	-	-	TRBJ1-2	TGTGCCACCAGTGATCCCCTTAGCGGCTACACCTTC	CATSDPLSGYTF